Shown below are 20 T cell receptor beta chains from a single sample sequenced in a study of type 1 regulatory T cells. The antigens for these receptors are not known. TCRdb itself ran the reads through MiXCR, one entry per CDR3 protein. The profile covers 25,000 or so distinct CDR3 sequences, with roughly half appearing a single time and around 5% taken by the ten largest. Material: cultured T cells, either the whole culture or a sorted T cell fraction (not recorded which). The receptors come from a human donor in good health.

This clonotype was seen ten or more times. The CDR3 DNA follows: TGTGCCAGCAGCTTGGGGGGTTCCGGGAACATTCAGTACTTC. Protein product: CASSLGGSGNIQYF. The chain recombines TRBV5-4 with TRBJ2-4, with D unclear. V shed 0 bases and J shed 7 bases, with 11 bases lying between them. CDR3 size: 14 residues. Germline V gene sequence: CDR1 SGHNT, CDR2 YYREEE (reference sequence).

The chain is built from TRBV7-2 and TRBJ1-2; weak D call: TRBD1 (5 bases). Looked up from germline, CDR1 is SGHTA and CDR2 is FQGNSA. V was cut by 5 bases and J by 4 bases, with 14 bases left in between. The CDR3 runs 14 residues. This CDR3 reads CASSPPGRSYGYTF. In DNA, the CDR3 is TGTGCCAGCAGCCCACCGGGACGGTCCTATGGCTACACCTTC.

The chain uses TRBV7-4 and TRBJ2-7; TRBD1 aligns across 8 bases. J gave up 4 bases and V 4 bases, and 0 bases lay outside the gene matches. Germline CDR1 SGHVT, CDR2 SQSDAQ. This CDR3 spans 12 amino acids. This chain's CDR3 is CASSWTGYEQYF. As DNA, the CDR3 is TGTGCCAGCAGCTGGACAGGGTACGAGCAGTACTTC.

The chain joins TRBV2 to TRBJ2-3; 9 bases line up with TRBD2. The germline gives CDR1 SNHLY, CDR2 FYNNEI. The CDR3 is made up of 17 amino acids. V trimming: 6 bases; J trimming: 2 bases; junction bases outside the gene matches: 12. The CDR3 reads CASRRGVAGVLTDTQYF. The CDR3 DNA is TGTGCCAGCAGGAGGGGCGTAGCGGGGGTCCTCACAGATACGCAGTATTTT.

In its sample, this clonotype was seen a few times. The J gene is TRBJ2-3, the V gene TRBV6-5; 10 nucleotides match TRBD2. The CDR3 extends over 15 amino acids. Germline-derived CDR1 and CDR2 are MNHEY and SVGAGI. The junction had 9 bases not matched to a gene; V was cut back by 6 bases and J by 6 bases. CDR3 sequence: CASRLAGTTLDTQYF. The CDR3 DNA reads as TGTGCCAGCAGACTAGCGGGGACGACTTTGGATACGCAGTATTTT.

In this sample, this clonotype turned up a few times. This chain connects TRBV7-2 to TRBJ1-6; D unclear. The germline V gene encodes CDR1 SGHTA and CDR2 FQGNSA. This CDR3 spans 15 amino acids. Deletions cut 1 base from V and 6 bases from J, with 10 bases between. The CDR3 nucleotides read TGTGCCAGCAGCTTAGACGGCGCTTTTAATTCACCCCTCCACTTT. As protein: CASSLDGAFNSPLHF.

The CDR3 reads CSAAGTAYNEQFF. The CDR3 DNA is TGCAGTGCCGCAGGGACAGCCTACAATGAGCAGTTCTTC. The chain joins TRBV20-1 to TRBJ2-1; 7 nucleotides match TRBD1. This CDR3 comprises 13 residues. The V gene end was trimmed by 6 bases and the J gene end by 2 bases; junction bases not matched to a gene: 4. Germline CDR1 is DFQATT and CDR2 is SNEGSKA (reference sequence).

This clonotype was picked up a small number of times. The chain employs TRBV11-2 and TRBJ2-1, with 9 bases identical to TRBD2. The CDR3 covers 17 residues. Germline trimming cut 5 bases from V and 7 bases from J; bases unmatched to any gene: 15. Germline loops: CDR1 SGHAT, CDR2 FQNNGV. CDR3 in DNA: TGTGCCAGCAGCCCGACCGCGGGGGGGTTAGGTGCAAATGAGCAGTTCTTC. Its protein product is CASSPTAGGLGANEQFF.

The gene calls are TRBV18 and TRBJ1-6; D gene ambiguous. The CDR3 sequence is 15 residues long. Germline CDR1 KGHSH, CDR2 LQKENI. The ends were cut back, 0 bases at V and 5 bases at J, with 8 bases in the middle. In DNA, the CDR3 is TGTGCCAGCTCACCACCGGAGGGAGATAATTCACCCCTCCACTTT. As protein: CASSPPEGDNSPLHF.

In this sample, this clonotype turned up a few times. The rearrangement links TRBV6-5 to TRBJ1-6; 9 nucleotides line up with TRBD1. Germline V lookup: CDR1 MNHEY, CDR2 SVGAGI. This CDR3 is 15 amino acids long. V lost 4 bases to trimming and J lost 8 bases; unmatched junction nucleotides: 6. CDR3 sequence reads: CASSSKQGAYSPLHF. In nucleotides, the CDR3 is TGTGCCAGCAGTTCTAAACAGGGGGCCTATTCACCCCTCCACTTT.

J is TRBJ1-4 and V is TRBV20-1; D is perhaps TRBD1 (6 bases). This CDR3 is 14 amino acids long. Germline V gene sequence: CDR1 DFQATT, CDR2 SNEGSKA (reference sequence). V gave up 3 bases and J gave up 4 bases, with 12 bases separating them. DNA for the CDR3: TGCAGTGCTAGCGGCGGACAGCTTAATGAAAAACTGTTTTTT. It encodes CSASGGQLNEKLFF.

The genes are TRBV15 and TRBJ1-1; D unclear. The CDR3 contains 12 residues. Trimming cost V 3 bases and J 6 bases, with 8 bases left between them. The germline V gene encodes CDR1 LNHNV and CDR2 YYDKDF (reference sequence). The CDR3 bases are TGTGCCACCAGCAGGGGATGGGCTGAAGCTTTCTTT. Translating it yields CATSRGWAEAFF.

The chain is built from TRBV4-3 and TRBJ1-1; D is possibly TRBD1 (6 bases). Trimming removed 4 bases at V and 1 base at J, with 10 bases between. CDR1 and CDR2 (germline): LGHNA, YSLEER. This CDR3 is built from 14 residues. The CDR3 here is CASSLEQGNTEAFF. For the CDR3, the DNA is TGCGCCAGCAGCCTGGAACAGGGGAACACTGAAGCTTTCTTT.

This clonotype was seen only a few times. CDR3 residues: CASTRPQGGDQPQHF. The CDR3 region has the DNA TGTGCCAGTACCCGACCCCAGGGGGGTGATCAGCCCCAGCATTTT. This sequence joins TRBV19 and TRBJ1-5, with TRBD1 identical over 7 bases. Trimming cost V 7 bases and J 5 bases; bases outside gene matches: 11. Germline CDR1 is LNHDA and CDR2 is SQIVND (reference sequence). CDR3 size: 15 residues. The full variable domain, with the rest looked up from reference TRBV19 and TRBJ1-5, is DGGITQSPKYLFRKEGQNVTLSCEQNLNHDAMYWYRQDPGQGLRLIYYSQIVNDFQKGDIAEGYSVSREKKESFPLTVTSAQKNPTAFYLCASTRPQGGDQPQHFGDGTRLSIL.

The chain joins TRBV27 to TRBJ1-2, with 8 bases lining up with TRBD1. Per the germline V gene, CDR1 is MNHEY and CDR2 is SMNVEV (reference sequence). Unmatched junction bases numbered 2, after V lost 4 bases and J lost 4 bases. The CDR3 is 13 amino acids. The CDR3 region is CASSYRGIYGYTF. CDR3 sequence (DNA): TGTGCCAGCAGTTACAGGGGGATCTATGGCTACACCTTC.

The CDR3 here is CASKNGQRNNSPLHF. DNA of the CDR3: TGTGCCAGTAAAAACGGACAGAGGAATAATTCACCCCTCCACTTT. This sequence joins TRBV19 and TRBJ1-6; D possibly corresponds to TRBD1 (6 bases). Trimming removed 7 bases at V and 5 bases at J, with 15 bases between. The CDR3 covers 15 residues. Germline lookup yields CDR1 LNHDA and CDR2 SQIVND (reference sequence). The full variable domain, its missing parts supplied by reference TRBV19 and TRBJ1-6, is DGGITQSPKYLFRKEGQNVTLSCEQNLNHDAMYWYRQDPGQGLRLIYYSQIVNDFQKGDIAEGYSVSREKKESFPLTVTSAQKNPTAFYLCASKNGQRNNSPLHFGNGTRLTVT.

V gene TRBV6-6 combines with J gene TRBJ2-3; 9 bases align to TRBD1. CDR1 is MNHNY, CDR2 SVGAGI, per germline (reference sequence). This CDR3 region has 15 residues. After removal of 6 bases from V and 3 bases from J, the junction contained 7 bases not matched to a gene. The CDR3 coding sequence is TGTGCCAGCAGATTCTCCGGACAGGGGACAGATACGCAGTATTTT. Its translation is CASRFSGQGTDTQYF.

This clonotype was found a few times. The V call is TRBV18, the J call TRBJ2-5; D is uncertain. This CDR3 has 12 amino acids. Germline V gene sequence: CDR1 KGHSH, CDR2 LQKENI. The V gene lost 3 bases and the J gene lost 1 base, with 3 bases spanning the gap. DNA for the CDR3: TGTGCCAGCTCACCCACCCAAGAGACCCAGTACTTC. The encoded protein is CASSPTQETQYF.

The table lists this clonotype with a few counts. The chain combines TRBV6-2 or TRBV6-3 with TRBJ2-1, with 8 bases fitting TRBD1. In germline, CDR1 is MNHEY, CDR2 SVGEGT. The length of the CDR3 is 14 residues. V lost 9 bases to trimming and J lost 4 bases; unmatched junction nucleotides: 8. The CDR3 loop reads CASALQGVYNEQFF. CDR3 bases: TGTGCCAGTGCACTACAGGGGGTTTACAATGAGCAGTTCTTC.

Many counts were recorded for this clonotype. The chain's CDR3 is CASSLVGFEQYF. As DNA, the CDR3 is TGTGCCAGCAGCTTAGTTGGATTCGAGCAGTACTTC. This chain connects TRBV7-2 to TRBJ2-7, with D uncertain. This CDR3 has 12 amino acids. Germline V lookup: CDR1 SGHTA, CDR2 FQGNSA. Trimming left V 1 base short and J 6 bases short, with 7 bases between. Drawing the rest from reference TRBV7-2 and TRBJ2-7, the complete variable domain is GAGVSQSPSNKVTEKGKDVELRCDPISGHTALYWYRQSLGQGLEFLIYFQGNSAPDKSGLPSDRFSAERTGGSVSTLTIQRTQQEDSAVYLCASSLVGFEQYFGPGTRLTVT.